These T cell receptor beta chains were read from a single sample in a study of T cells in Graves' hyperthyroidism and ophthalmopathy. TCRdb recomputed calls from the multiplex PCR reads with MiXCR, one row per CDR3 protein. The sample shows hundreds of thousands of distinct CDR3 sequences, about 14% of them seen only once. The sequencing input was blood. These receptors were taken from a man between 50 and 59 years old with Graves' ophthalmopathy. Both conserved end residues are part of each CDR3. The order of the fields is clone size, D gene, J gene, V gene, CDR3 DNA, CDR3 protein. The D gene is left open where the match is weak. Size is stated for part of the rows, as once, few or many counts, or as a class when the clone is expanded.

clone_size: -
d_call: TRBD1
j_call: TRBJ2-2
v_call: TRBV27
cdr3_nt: TGTGCCAGCAGTTCCACAGGGGGCGGGAGTCCCACCGGGGAGCTGTTTTTT
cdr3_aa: CASSSTGGGSPTGELFF

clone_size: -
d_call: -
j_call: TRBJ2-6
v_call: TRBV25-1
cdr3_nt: TGTGCCAGCAGTAAGGGAACCACTGGGGCCAACGTCCTGACTTTC
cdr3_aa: CASSKGTTGANVLTF

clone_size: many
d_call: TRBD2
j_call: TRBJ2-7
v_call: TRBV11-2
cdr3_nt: TGTGCCAGCAGCACCCCTAGCGGACCCTTCTCCTACGAGCAGTACTTC
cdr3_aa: CASSTPSGPFSYEQYF

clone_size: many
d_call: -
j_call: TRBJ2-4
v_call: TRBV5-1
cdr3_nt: TGCGCCAGCAGCTTGGCCGAGGGGCTAGCCAAAAACATTCAGTACTTC
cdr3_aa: CASSLAEGLAKNIQYF

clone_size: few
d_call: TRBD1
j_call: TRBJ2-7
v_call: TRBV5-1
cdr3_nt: TGCGCCAGCAGCGCCCCGGGACAGGGGGCTGAGGAGCAGTACTTC
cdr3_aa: CASSAPGQGAEEQYF

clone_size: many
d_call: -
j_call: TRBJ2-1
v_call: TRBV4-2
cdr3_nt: TGTGCCAGCAGCCAAGACAGTAGGTTGGGGAGTGAGCAGTTCTTC
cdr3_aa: CASSQDSRLGSEQFF

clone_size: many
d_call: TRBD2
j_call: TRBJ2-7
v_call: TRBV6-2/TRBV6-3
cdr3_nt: TGTGCCAGCAGTTACGGGGCTAGCGGAGTCCCCTACGAGCAGTACTTC
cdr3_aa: CASSYGASGVPYEQYF

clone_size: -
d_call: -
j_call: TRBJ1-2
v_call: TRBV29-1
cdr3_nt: TGCAGCGTTGGGGCAGGGGATAGGGGCTACACCTTC
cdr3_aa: CSVGAGDRGYTF

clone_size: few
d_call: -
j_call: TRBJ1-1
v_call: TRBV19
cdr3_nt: TGTGCCAGTTTAGGAGGGGAGTTGAGCACTGAAGCTTTCTTT
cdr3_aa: CASLGGELSTEAFF

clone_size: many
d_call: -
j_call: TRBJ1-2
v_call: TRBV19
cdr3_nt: TGTGCCAGTAGTATTGTGGGGCATGGCTACACCTTC
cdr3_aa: CASSIVGHGYTF

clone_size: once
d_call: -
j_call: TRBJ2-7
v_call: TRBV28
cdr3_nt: TGTGCCAGCAGTTTCGTGGGGGGCTACGAGCAGTACTTC
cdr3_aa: CASSFVGGYEQYF

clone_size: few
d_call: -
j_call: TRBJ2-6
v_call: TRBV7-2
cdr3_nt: TGTGCCAGCAGCCAAGACCCTGGGGCCAACGTCCTGACTTTC
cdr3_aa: CASSQDPGANVLTF

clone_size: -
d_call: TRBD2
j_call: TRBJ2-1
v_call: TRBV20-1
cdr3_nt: TGCAGTGCTCCGCTAGCGGGAGGGCGTTATGAGCAGTTCTTC
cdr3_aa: CSAPLAGGRYEQFF

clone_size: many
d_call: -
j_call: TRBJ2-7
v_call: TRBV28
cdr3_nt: TGTGCCAGCAGTTCCCCCCCCCTCGAGCAGTACTTC
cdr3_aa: CASSSPPLEQYF

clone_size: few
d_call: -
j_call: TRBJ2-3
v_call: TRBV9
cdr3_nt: TGTGCCAGCAGCGGAGGGATTGATTCCACAGATACGCAGTATTTT
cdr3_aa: CASSGGIDSTDTQYF

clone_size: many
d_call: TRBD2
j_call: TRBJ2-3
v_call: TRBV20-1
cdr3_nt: TGCAGTGCGAAAGCGGGAGTTCTTTCCCGCACAGATACGCAGTATTTT
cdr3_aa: CSAKAGVLSRTDTQYF

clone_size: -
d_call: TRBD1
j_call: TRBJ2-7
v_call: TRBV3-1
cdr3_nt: TGTGCCAGCAGCCAAGGGACAGGGGGCTACGACGAGCAGTACTTC
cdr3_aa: CASSQGTGGYDEQYF

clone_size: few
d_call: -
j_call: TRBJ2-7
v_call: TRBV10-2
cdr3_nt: TGCGCCAGCACTAGGGACTGGTCCTACGAGCAGTACTTC
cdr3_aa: CASTRDWSYEQYF

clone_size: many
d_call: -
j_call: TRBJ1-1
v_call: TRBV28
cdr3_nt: TGTGCCAGCAACTTGAACACTGAAGCTTTCTTT
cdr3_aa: CASNLNTEAFF

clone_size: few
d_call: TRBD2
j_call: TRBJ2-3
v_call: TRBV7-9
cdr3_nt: TGTGCCAGCAGCTCGGGACTAGCGCCGAGCACAGATACGCAGTATTTT
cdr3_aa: CASSSGLAPSTDTQYF

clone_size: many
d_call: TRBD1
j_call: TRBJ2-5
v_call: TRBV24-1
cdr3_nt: TGTGCCACCAGTGACATCGGGACAGACCAAGAGACCCAGTACTTC
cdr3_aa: CATSDIGTDQETQYF

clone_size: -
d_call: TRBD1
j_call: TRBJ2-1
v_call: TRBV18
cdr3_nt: TGTGCCAGCTCAGCACAGGGGCAGGGGAATGAGCAGTTCTTC
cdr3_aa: CASSAQGQGNEQFF

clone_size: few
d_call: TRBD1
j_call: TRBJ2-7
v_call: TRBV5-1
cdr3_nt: TGCGCCAGCAGCCATCGCCTAGGGACAGGGGCCTACGAGCAGTACTTC
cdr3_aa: CASSHRLGTGAYEQYF

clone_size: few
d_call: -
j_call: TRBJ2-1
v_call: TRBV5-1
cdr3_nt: TGCGCCAGCAGCTGGGACTGGGAAGAGCAGTTCTTC
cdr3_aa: CASSWDWEEQFF

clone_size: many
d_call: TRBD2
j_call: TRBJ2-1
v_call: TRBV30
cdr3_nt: TGTGCCTGGAGCGGGACTAGCGGAAAGAGCTCCTACAATGAGCAGTTCTTC
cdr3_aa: CAWSGTSGKSSYNEQFF

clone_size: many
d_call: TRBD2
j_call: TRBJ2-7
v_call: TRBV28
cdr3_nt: TGTGCCAGCAGTTTACGGTCTAGCGGGACTGGGGGCGAGCAGTACTTC
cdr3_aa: CASSLRSSGTGGEQYF

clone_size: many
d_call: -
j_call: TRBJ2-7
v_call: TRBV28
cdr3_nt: TGTGCCAGCAGTCCGTCGGGACACCGCTACGAGCAGTACTTC
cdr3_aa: CASSPSGHRYEQYF

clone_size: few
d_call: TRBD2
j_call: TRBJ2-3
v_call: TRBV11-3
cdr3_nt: TGTGCCAGCAGCTCCCGGGCTAGCGGGAGCACAGATACGCAGTATTTT
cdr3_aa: CASSSRASGSTDTQYF

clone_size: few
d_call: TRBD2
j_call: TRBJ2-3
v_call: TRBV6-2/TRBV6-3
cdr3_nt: TGTGCCAGCAGACCACAACCGGGACTAGGCTACACAGATACGCAGTATTTT
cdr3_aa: CASRPQPGLGYTDTQYF

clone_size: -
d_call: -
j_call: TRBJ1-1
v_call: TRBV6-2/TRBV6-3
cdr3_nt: TGTGCCAGCAGTTACTCCGGCAGACTGAACACTGAAGCTTTCTTT
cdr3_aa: CASSYSGRLNTEAFF

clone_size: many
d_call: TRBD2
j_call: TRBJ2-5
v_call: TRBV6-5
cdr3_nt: TGTGCCAGCAGTTACTCGCGACTAGCGTCAGGAGAGACCCAGTACTTC
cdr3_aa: CASSYSRLASGETQYF